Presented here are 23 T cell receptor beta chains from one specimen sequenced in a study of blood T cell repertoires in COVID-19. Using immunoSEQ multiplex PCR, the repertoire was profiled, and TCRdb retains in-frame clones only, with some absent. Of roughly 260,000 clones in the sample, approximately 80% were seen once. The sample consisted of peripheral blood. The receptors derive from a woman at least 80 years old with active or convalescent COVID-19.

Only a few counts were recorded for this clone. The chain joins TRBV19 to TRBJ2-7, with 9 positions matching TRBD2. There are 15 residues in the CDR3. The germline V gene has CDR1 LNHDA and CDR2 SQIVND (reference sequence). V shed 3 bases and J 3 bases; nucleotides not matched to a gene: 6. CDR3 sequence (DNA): TGTGCCAGTAGTATTACTAGCGGGCCGCTCTACGAGCAGTACTTC. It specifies CASSITSGPLYEQYF.

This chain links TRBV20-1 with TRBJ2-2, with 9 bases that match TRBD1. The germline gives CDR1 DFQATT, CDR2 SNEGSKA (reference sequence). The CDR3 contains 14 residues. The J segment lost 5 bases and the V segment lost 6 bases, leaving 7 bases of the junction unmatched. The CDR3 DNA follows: TGCAGTGCCAGTCCCGGGACAGGGACCGGGGAGCTGTTTTTT. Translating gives CSASPGTGTGELFF.

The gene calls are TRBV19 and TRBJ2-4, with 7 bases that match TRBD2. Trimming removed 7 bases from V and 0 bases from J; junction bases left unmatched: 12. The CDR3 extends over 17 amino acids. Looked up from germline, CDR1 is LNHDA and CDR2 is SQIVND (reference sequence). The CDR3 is CASTIGRAGIAKNIQYF. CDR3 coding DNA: TGTGCCAGTACCATCGGGAGAGCGGGGATAGCCAAAAACATTCAGTACTTC.

The CDR3, as DNA: TGTGCCAGCAGTGAGTCTAGCGGGAGGTTTGAGCAGTTCTTC. Protein product: CASSESSGRFEQFF. The rearrangement uses TRBV6-4 and TRBJ2-1; 11 nucleotides line up with TRBD2. Germline trimming cut 3 bases from V and 9 bases from J; bases unmatched to any gene: 4. This CDR3 has 14 amino acids. Per the germline V gene, CDR1 is MRHNA and CDR2 is SNTAGT.

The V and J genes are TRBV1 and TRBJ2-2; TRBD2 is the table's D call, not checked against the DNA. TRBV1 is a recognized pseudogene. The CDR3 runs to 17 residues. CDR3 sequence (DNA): TGCACCAGCAGCCAAAAATCTCTCGCGGGAGTGGCCGGGGAGCTGTTTTTT. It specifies CTSSQKSLAGVAGELFF.

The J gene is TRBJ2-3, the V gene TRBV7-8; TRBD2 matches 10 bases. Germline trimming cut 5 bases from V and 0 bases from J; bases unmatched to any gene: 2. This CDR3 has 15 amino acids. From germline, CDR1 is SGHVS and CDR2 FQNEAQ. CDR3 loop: CASSPGLASTDTQYF. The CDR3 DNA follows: TGTGCCAGCAGCCCGGGACTAGCGAGCACAGATACGCAGTATTTT.

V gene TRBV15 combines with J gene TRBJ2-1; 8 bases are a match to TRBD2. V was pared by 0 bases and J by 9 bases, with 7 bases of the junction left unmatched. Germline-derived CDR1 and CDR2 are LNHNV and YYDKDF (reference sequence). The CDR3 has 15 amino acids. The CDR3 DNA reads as TGTGCCACCAGCAGAGATCTCGCGGGGGGTCGTGAGCAGTTCTTC. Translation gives CATSRDLAGGREQFF.

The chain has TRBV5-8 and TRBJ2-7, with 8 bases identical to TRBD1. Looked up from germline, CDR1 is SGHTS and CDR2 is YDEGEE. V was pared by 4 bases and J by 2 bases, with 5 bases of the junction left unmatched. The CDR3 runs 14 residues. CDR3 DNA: TGTGCCAGCAGCCGACAGGGGAGGACCTACGAGCAGTACTTC. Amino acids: CASSRQGRTYEQYF. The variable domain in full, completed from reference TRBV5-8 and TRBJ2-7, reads EAGVTQSPTHLIKTRGQQATLRCSPISGHTSVYWYQQALGLGLQFLLWYDEGEERNRGNFPPRFSGRQFPNYSSELNVNALELEDSALYLCASSRQGRTYEQYFGPGTRLTVT.

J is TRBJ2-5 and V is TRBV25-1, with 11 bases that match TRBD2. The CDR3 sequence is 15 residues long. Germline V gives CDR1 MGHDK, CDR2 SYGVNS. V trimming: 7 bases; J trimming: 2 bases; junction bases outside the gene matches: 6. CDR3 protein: CASTRPSGGQETQYF. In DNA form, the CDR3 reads TGTGCCAGCACCAGGCCTAGCGGGGGGCAAGAGACCCAGTACTTC. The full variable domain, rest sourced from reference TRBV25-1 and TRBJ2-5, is EADIYQTPRYLVIGTGKKITLECSQTMGHDKMYWYQQDPGMELHLIHYSYGVNSTEKGDLSSESTVSRIRTEHFPLTLESARPSHTSQYLCASTRPSGGQETQYFGPGTRLLVL.

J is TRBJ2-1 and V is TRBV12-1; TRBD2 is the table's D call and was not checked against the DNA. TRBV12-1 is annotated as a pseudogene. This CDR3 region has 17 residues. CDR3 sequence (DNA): TGTGCCAGCAGCTCCAGACTAGCGGAGCTCACATACAATGAGCAGTTCTTC. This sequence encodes CASSSRLAELTYNEQFF.

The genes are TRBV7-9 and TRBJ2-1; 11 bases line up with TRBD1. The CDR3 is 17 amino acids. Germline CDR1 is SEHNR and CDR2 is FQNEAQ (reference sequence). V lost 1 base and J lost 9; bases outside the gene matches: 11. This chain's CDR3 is CASSLEVSGTGGREQFF. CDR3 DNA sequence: TGTGCCAGCAGCTTAGAGGTTTCGGGGACAGGGGGTCGTGAGCAGTTCTTC.

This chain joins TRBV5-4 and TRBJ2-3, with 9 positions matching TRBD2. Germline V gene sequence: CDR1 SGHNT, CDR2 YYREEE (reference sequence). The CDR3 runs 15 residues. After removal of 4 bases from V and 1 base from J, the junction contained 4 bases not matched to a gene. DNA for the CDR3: TGTGCCAGCAGCACCCGGACTAGCGGCACAGATACGCAGTATTTT. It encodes CASSTRTSGTDTQYF.

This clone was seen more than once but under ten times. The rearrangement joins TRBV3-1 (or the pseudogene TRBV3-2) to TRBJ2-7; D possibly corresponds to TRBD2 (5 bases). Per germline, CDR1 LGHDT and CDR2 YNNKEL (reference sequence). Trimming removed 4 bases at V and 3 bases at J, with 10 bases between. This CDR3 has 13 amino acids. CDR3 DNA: TGTGCCAGCAGCCTTATGGGAGACTACGAGCAGTACTTC. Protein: CASSLMGDYEQYF.

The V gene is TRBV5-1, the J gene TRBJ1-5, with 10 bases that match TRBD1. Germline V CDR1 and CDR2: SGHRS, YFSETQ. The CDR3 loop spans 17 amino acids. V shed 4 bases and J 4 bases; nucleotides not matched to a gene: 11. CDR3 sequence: CASSEQPRDRGNQPQHF. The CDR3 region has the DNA TGCGCCAGCAGCGAACAACCCCGGGACAGGGGAAATCAGCCCCAGCATTTT.

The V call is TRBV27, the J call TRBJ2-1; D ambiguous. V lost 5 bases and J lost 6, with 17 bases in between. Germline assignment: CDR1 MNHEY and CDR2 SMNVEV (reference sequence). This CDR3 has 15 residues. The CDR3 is CASSPLGQRLNEQFF. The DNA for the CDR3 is TGTGCCAGCAGTCCCCTGGGCCAAAGGCTCAATGAGCAGTTCTTC.

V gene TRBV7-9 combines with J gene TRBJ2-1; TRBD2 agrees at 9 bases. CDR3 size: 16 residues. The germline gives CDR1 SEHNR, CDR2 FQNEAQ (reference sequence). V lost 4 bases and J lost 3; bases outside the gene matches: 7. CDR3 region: CASSSRREGLYNEQFF. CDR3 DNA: TGTGCCAGCAGCTCCCGGCGGGAGGGCCTCTACAATGAGCAGTTCTTC.

The DNA of the CDR3 is TGTGCCTGCCTCGGGACTAGAGGCCCTCGGGAGCTGTTTTTT. Its protein product is CACLGTRGPRELFF. This chain joins TRBV6-5 and TRBJ2-2; 8 nucleotides agree with TRBD2. The germline CDR1 and CDR2 sequences are MNHEY and SVGAGI. The V gene end was trimmed by 11 bases and the J gene end by 9 bases; junction bases not matched to a gene: 14. The CDR3 has 14 residues.

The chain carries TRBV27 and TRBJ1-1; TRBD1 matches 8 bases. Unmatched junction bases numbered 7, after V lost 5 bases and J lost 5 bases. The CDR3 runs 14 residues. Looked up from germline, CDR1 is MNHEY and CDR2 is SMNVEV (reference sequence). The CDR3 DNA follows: TGTGCCAGCAGTCCTGTCAGGGGGCGGACTGAAGCTTTCTTT. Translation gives CASSPVRGRTEAFF.

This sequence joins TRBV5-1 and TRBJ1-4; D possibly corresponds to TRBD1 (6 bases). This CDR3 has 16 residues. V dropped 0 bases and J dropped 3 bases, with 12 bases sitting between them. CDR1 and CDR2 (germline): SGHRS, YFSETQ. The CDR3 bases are TGCGCCAGCAGCTTGGGGAGGACAGATTCTAATGAAAAACTGTTTTTT. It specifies CASSLGRTDSNEKLFF.

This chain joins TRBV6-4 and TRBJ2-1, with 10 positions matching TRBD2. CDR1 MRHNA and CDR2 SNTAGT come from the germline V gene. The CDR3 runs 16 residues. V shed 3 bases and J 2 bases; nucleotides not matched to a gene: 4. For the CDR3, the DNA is TGTGCCAGCAGTGAAGTTGGACTAGCGGCCTACAATGAGCAGTTCTTC. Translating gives CASSEVGLAAYNEQFF.

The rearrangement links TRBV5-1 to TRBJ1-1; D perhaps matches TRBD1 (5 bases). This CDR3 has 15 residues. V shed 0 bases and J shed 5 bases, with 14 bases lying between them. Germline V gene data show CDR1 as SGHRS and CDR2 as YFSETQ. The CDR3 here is CASSLEAGPGTEAFF. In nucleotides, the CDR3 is TGCGCCAGCAGCTTGGAGGCAGGCCCAGGGACTGAAGCTTTCTTT.

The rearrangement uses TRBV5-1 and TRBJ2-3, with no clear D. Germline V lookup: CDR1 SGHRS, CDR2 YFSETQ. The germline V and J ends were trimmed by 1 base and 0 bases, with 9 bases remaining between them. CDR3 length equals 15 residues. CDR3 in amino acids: CASSLQNPSTDTQYF. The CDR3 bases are TGCGCCAGCAGCTTGCAGAACCCTAGCACAGATACGCAGTATTTT. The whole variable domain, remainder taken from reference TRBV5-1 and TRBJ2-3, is KAGVTQTPRYLIKTRGQQVTLSCSPISGHRSVSWYQQTPGQGLQFLFEYFSETQRNKGNFPGRFSGRQFSNSRSEMNVSTLELGDSALYLCASSLQNPSTDTQYFGPGTRLTVL.

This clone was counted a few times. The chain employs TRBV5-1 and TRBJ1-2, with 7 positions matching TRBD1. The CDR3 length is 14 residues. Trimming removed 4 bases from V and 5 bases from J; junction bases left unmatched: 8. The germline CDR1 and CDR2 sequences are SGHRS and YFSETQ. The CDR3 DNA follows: TGCGCCAGCAGCCCCGGGACAGTGATATATGGCTACACCTTC. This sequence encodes CASSPGTVIYGYTF. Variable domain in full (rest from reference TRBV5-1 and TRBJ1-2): KAGVTQTPRYLIKTRGQQVTLSCSPISGHRSVSWYQQTPGQGLQFLFEYFSETQRNKGNFPGRFSGRQFSNSRSEMNVSTLELGDSALYLCASSPGTVIYGYTFGSGTRLTVV.